What follows are 5 T cell receptor beta chains derived from one specimen sequenced in a study of T-cell memory formation after mild COVID-19. MiXCR, applied by TCRdb to the 5' RACE reads, yields one record per CDR3 protein. Counted here are around 65,000 distinct CDR3 sequences, 9.3% occurring once; the ten biggest clones make up around 1.2%. The sequencing sample was made of PBMCs or a T cell subset sorted from them (not recorded which). These receptors all stem from a man between 18 and 29 years old who had mild COVID-19 (a few samples of this study predate the infection). Cell type and time point are not known.

This clonotype was counted only a few times. At one end the junction does not follow the germline gene, possibly because of a read error. The rearrangement joins TRBV23-1 to TRBJ2-5; D may match TRBD1 or TRBD2 (5 bases each). TRBV23-1 counts as an open reading frame of uncertain function. This CDR3 has 11 residues. CDR3: CASSHPSWGNF. DNA for the CDR3: TGCGCCAGCAGTCACCCCTCCTGGGGGAACTTC.

This clonotype showed up just a few times. The chain links TRBV5-6 to TRBJ2-5; the D gene could be TRBD1 or TRBD2 (6 bases each). Trimming cost V 1 base and J 5 bases, with 12 bases left between them. The CDR3 has 14 amino acids. Germline-derived CDR1 and CDR2 are SGHDT and YYEEEE. The CDR3 loop is CASSLSGAMETQYF. DNA of the CDR3: TGTGCCAGCAGCTTGTCGGGGGCGATGGAGACCCAGTACTTC.

The rearrangement joins TRBV3-1 to TRBJ2-1, with 7 bases matching TRBD1. Trimming took 3 bases from V and 14 from J; bases not matched to a gene: 7. The CDR3 is 12 amino acids. Germline CDR1 LGHDT, CDR2 YNNKEL (reference sequence). In nucleotides, the CDR3 is TGTGCCAGCAGCCAGGACACAGGGGATAAGTTCTTC. Its translation: CASSQDTGDKFF.

The chain combines TRBV2 with TRBJ2-1; a possible D gene is TRBD2 (6 bases). CDR1 and CDR2 from the germline V gene are SNHLY and FYNNEI. The V and J ends lost 11 bases and 4 bases respectively, with 15 bases between them. CDR3 length: 13 residues. CDR3 amino acids: CAVRLGWYNEQFF. In DNA form, the CDR3 reads TGTGCCGTACGACTAGGTTGGTACAATGAGCAGTTCTTC.

The chain uses TRBV7-9 and TRBJ2-5; D gene ambiguous. V was pared by 5 bases and J by 1 base, with 8 bases between. The CDR3 is made up of 13 amino acids. Germline loops: CDR1 SEHNR, CDR2 FQNEAQ (reference sequence). In nucleotides, the CDR3 is TGTGCCAGCAGCGTTGGACGCCAAGAGACCCAGTACTTC. Translating it yields CASSVGRQETQYF.